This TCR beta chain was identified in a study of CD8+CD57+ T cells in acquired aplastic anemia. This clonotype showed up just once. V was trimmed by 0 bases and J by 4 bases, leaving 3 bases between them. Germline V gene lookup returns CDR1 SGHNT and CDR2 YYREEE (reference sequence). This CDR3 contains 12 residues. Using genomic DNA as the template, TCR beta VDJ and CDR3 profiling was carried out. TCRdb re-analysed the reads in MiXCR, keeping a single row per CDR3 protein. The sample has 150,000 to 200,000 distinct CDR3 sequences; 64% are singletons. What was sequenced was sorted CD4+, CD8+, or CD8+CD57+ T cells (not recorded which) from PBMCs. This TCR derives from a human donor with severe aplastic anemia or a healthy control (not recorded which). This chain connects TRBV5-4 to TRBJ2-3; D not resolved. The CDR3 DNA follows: TGTGCCAGCAGCTTGGATCCAGATACGCAGTATTTT. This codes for CASSLDPDTQYF.